This TCR beta chain appears in the sequencing data of a study of T cell responses to AZD1222 COVID-19 vaccine. This clone is a singleton in its sample. CDR1 is SGHAT and CDR2 is FQNNGV in the germline V gene. The CDR3 loop spans 18 amino acids. V was pared by 3 bases and J by 0 bases, with 10 bases of the junction left unmatched. This table comes from immunoSEQ multiplex PCR, and its TCRdb copy is limited to in-frame clones, with some not included. The data contain roughly 150,000 clones, over 75% of them singletons. The sequence was collected from an adult in good health. V gene TRBV11-2 combines with J gene TRBJ2-3, with TRBD2 matching over 9 bases. The sequencing used peripheral blood, collected on day 0 of AZD1222 vaccination. The CDR3 protein is CASSFKVAGETSTDTQYF. In DNA form, the CDR3 reads TGTGCCAGCAGCTTCAAGGTAGCGGGAGAGACTAGCACAGATACGCAGTATTTT. The entire variable domain, with the rest obtained from reference TRBV11-2 and TRBJ2-3, is as follows: EAGVAQSPRYKIIEKRQSVAFWCNPISGHATLYWYQQILGQGPKLLIQFQNNGVVDDSQLPKDRFSAERLKGVDSTLKIQPAKLEDSAVYLCASSFKVAGETSTDTQYFGPGTRLTVL.